The 10 T cell receptor beta chains below come from one sample, sequenced in a study of neurological immune-mediated disorders. Via MiXCR, TCRdb re-called the 5' RACE reads, giving one row per CDR3 protein. Here the sample spans 95,000 to 150,000 distinct CDR3 sequences, about 3.4% being singletons. Sequencing input: PBMCs. Every receptor here comes from a woman in her 30s with multiple sclerosis.

This clonotype came up many times. The chain employs TRBV20-1 and TRBJ2-1; TRBD2 agrees at 12 bases. This CDR3 is 15 amino acids long. CDR1 is DFQATT and CDR2 is SNEGSKA in the germline V gene (reference sequence). The J segment lost 3 bases and the V segment lost 4 bases, leaving 4 bases of the junction unmatched. The CDR3 loop is CSATGLAGFYNEQFF. CDR3 DNA: TGCAGTGCTACGGGACTAGCGGGTTTCTACAATGAGCAGTTCTTC.

Many counts were recorded for this clonotype. The chain uses TRBV7-2 and TRBJ2-1, with 7 positions matching TRBD1. The V gene end was trimmed by 0 bases and the J gene end by 8 bases; junction bases not matched to a gene: 1. From germline, CDR1 is SGHTA and CDR2 FQGNSA. The CDR3 has 13 amino acids. CDR3 residues: CASSLATGDEQFF. The CDR3 DNA reads TGTGCCAGCAGCTTAGCTACAGGGGATGAGCAGTTCTTC.

At least ten counts were recorded for this clonotype. The chain carries TRBV4-3 and TRBJ1-2; D gene unclear. The V gene lost 1 base and the J gene lost 0 bases, with 12 bases spanning the gap. In germline, CDR1 is LGHNA, CDR2 YSLEER. This CDR3 region has 16 residues. CDR3 region: CASSQGSLGANYGYTF. CDR3 bases: TGCGCCAGCAGCCAAGGATCCCTGGGAGCTAACTATGGCTACACCTTC.

The table lists this clonotype with many counts. The chain carries TRBV7-6 and TRBJ2-2; a possible D gene is TRBD2 (5 bases). V was cut by 4 bases and J by 3 bases, with 6 bases left in between. The CDR3 runs 13 residues. CDR1 and CDR2 from the germline V gene are SGHVS and FNYEAQ. In nucleotides, the CDR3 is TGTGCCAGCAGCTCCGGGGACACCGGGGAGCTGTTTTTT. As protein: CASSSGDTGELFF.

This clonotype was recorded many times. V gene TRBV2 combines with J gene TRBJ1-2, with D maybe TRBD1 (5 bases). This CDR3 has 12 amino acids. Germline values: CDR1 SNHLY, CDR2 FYNNEI. The V end lost 7 bases, the J end lost 6 bases, and 12 bases lay between the germline ends. For the CDR3, the DNA is TGTGCCAGCACCCGGGGGAGAAATGGCTACACCTTC. Translation: CASTRGRNGYTF.

This clonotype was counted ten times or more. This chain joins TRBV5-1 and TRBJ1-1; D is unclear. Germline loops: CDR1 SGHRS, CDR2 YFSETQ. Trimming pared 0 bases from V and 1 base from J, leaving 7 bases between. This CDR3 region has 14 residues. CDR3 in DNA: TGCGCCAGCAGCTTGGAAAATAAGAACACTGAAGCTTTCTTT. Protein product: CASSLENKNTEAFF. Drawing the rest from reference TRBV5-1 and TRBJ1-1, the complete variable domain is KAGVTQTPRYLIKTRGQQVTLSCSPISGHRSVSWYQQTPGQGLQFLFEYFSETQRNKGNFPGRFSGRQFSNSRSEMNVSTLELGDSALYLCASSLENKNTEAFFGQGTRLTVV.

This clonotype was counted at least ten times. J is TRBJ1-5 and V is TRBV7-2, with D unclear. Trimming took 3 bases from V and 5 from J, leaving 8 bases between them. CDR3 length equals 13 residues. Germline-derived CDR1 and CDR2 are SGHTA and FQGNSA. In DNA form, the CDR3 reads TGTGCCAGCAGCTTCCGGCGGGATCAGCCCCAGCATTTT. It translates to CASSFRRDQPQHF.

On this clonotype itself: Being one base from a much bigger clone, this may be a read error. The chain is built from TRBV20-1 and TRBJ2-1; D is unresolved. The CDR3 length is 11 residues. The V end was cut by 4 bases, the J end by 4 bases, with 5 bases between. Germline values: CDR1 DFQATT, CDR2 SNEGSKA (reference sequence). The CDR3 loop is CSATLYNEQFF. The CDR3 nucleotides are TGCAGTGCTACTTTGTACAATGAGCAGTTCTTC.

There are many counts of this clonotype. The V and J genes are TRBV7-2 and TRBJ1-2, with 10 nucleotides matching TRBD1. The CDR3 has 15 amino acids. J gave up 5 bases and V 5 bases, and 8 bases lay outside the gene matches. The germline V gene encodes CDR1 SGHTA and CDR2 FQGNSA. The CDR3 region is CASSELRDRGYGYTF. DNA for the CDR3: TGTGCCAGCAGCGAGCTCCGGGACAGGGGATATGGCTACACCTTC.

Notes on this clonotype: The CDR3 does not end in the conserved phenylalanine or tryptophan, so this is likely a read error. This rearrangement joins TRBV6-5 to TRBJ2-7; 13 bases match TRBD2. V was pared by 6 bases and J by 4 bases, with 6 bases of the junction left unmatched. CDR1 is MNHEY, CDR2 SVGAGI, per germline. CDR3 length: 15 residues. The CDR3 sequence is CASRILAGGMYEQYC. DNA for the CDR3: TGTGCCAGCAGGATACTAGCGGGAGGGATGTACGAGCAGTACTGC.